The 22 T cell receptor beta chains in this list originate from one sample, sequenced in a study of CD8 T cells in Susac syndrome. The RNA, roughly 0.45 to 1 ug, was put through reverse transcription using random hexamers. MiXCR, applied by TCRdb to the immunoSEQ multiplex PCR reads, yields one record per CDR3 protein. Altogether around 150,000 distinct CDR3 sequences are present, just under 95% being singletons, with the ten largest covering roughly 0.14%. Sequencing was carried out using CD4+ T cells from PBMCs. The receptors were sampled from a human donor with Susac syndrome.

V usage is TRBV2 and J usage is TRBJ2-1; tentative D call: TRBD2 (5 bases). The CDR3 is 14 residues long. V was pared by 6 bases and J by 1 base, with 10 bases between. Germline V gene sequence: CDR1 SNHLY, CDR2 FYNNEI. In DNA form, the CDR3 reads TGTGCCAGCAGCCAAGGGAGATCCTACAATGAGCAGTTCTTC. Translation: CASSQGRSYNEQFF.

In nucleotides, the CDR3 is TGCAGTGCTAGAGTTACAGGGGAACAGCCCCAGCATTTT. Translating it yields CSARVTGEQPQHF. The chain recombines TRBV20-1 with TRBJ1-5; the match to TRBD1 covers 7 bases. The length of the CDR3 is 13 residues. V lost 1 base to trimming and J lost 7 bases; unmatched junction nucleotides: 4. Germline-derived CDR1 and CDR2 are DFQATT and SNEGSKA (reference sequence).

The CDR3 DNA sequence: TGTGCCAGCAGCGTAGCAAGCGGCAGCTCCACAGATACGCAGTATTTT. Protein: CASSVASGSSTDTQYF. The V call is TRBV9, the J call TRBJ2-3, with D possibly TRBD2 on 5 matching bases. V lost 0 bases, J lost 2 bases, and 13 bases lay in between. The CDR3 runs 16 residues. CDR1 SGDLS and CDR2 YYNGEE come from the germline V gene.

This rearrangement joins TRBV5-4 to TRBJ2-2, with a possible D match to TRBD2 (5 bases). The length of the CDR3 is 16 residues. Trimming took off 3 bases at V and 2 bases at J, with 14 bases between the two ends. Germline lookup yields CDR1 SGHNT and CDR2 YYREEE (reference sequence). This CDR3 is CASSSMTTRNTGELFF. In nucleotides, the CDR3 is TGTGCCAGCAGCTCGATGACCACTAGAAACACCGGGGAGCTGTTTTTT.

V usage is TRBV20-1 and J usage is TRBJ2-7; tentative D call: TRBD1 (7 bases). Germline values: CDR1 DFQATT, CDR2 SNEGSKA (reference sequence). The CDR3 consists of 13 residues. V was shortened by 5 bases and J by 13 bases, with 24 bases between the two germline ends. The CDR3 here is CSAHLRGAGTCYF. The CDR3 nucleotides read TGCAGTGCTCACCTCAGGGGGGCCGGGACTTGCTACTTC.

The chain employs TRBV20-1 and TRBJ1-2; D may be TRBD1 (6 bases). This CDR3 is 12 amino acids long. Germline V CDR1 and CDR2: DFQATT, SNEGSKA (reference sequence). Trimming took 5 bases from V and 5 from J, leaving 12 bases between them. The CDR3 sequence: CSAVQGRYGYTF. The DNA for the CDR3 is TGCAGTGCTGTACAGGGTCGGTATGGCTACACCTTC.

The genes are TRBV25-1 and TRBJ2-7; 12 bases agree with TRBD2. Germline CDR1 MGHDK, CDR2 SYGVNS. Trimming cost V 6 bases and J 1 base; bases outside gene matches: 13. The CDR3 spans 18 residues. CDR3 DNA: TGTGCCAGCAGCCCGCCCCCTCTGACTAGCGGGGGATCCTACGAGCAGTACTTC. It translates to CASSPPPLTSGGSYEQYF.

The genes are TRBV4-1 and TRBJ1-2; possibly TRBD1 for D (5 bases). The CDR3 sequence is 13 residues long. Germline V gene lookup returns CDR1 MGHRA and CDR2 YSYEKL. V gave up 6 bases and J gave up 2 bases, with 10 bases separating them. As DNA, the CDR3 is TGCGCCAGCAGTCAGGGACGGAACTATGGCTACACCTTC. Its protein product is CASSQGRNYGYTF.

V and J are TRBV3-1 and TRBJ2-3; 10 bases map to TRBD2. The length of the CDR3 is 17 residues. The germline gives CDR1 LGHDT, CDR2 YNNKEL (reference sequence). V was clipped by 5 bases and J by 1 base; unmatched bases: 9. CDR3 sequence (DNA): TGTGCCAGCAGCTTACCGACCGGGACTAGCGGCACAGATACGCAGTATTTT. Protein product: CASSLPTGTSGTDTQYF.

The chain employs TRBV6-2 or TRBV6-3 and TRBJ2-1; 7 bases agree with TRBD2. V dropped 5 bases and J dropped 6; count of bases not matched to a gene: 7. Per germline, CDR1 MNHEY and CDR2 SVGEGT. This CDR3 region has 14 residues. CDR3 in DNA: TGTGCCAGCAGTCCCTTCCCGGGGGGCAATGAGCAGTTCTTC. Protein product: CASSPFPGGNEQFF.

Written as DNA, the CDR3 is TGTGCCTGGAGTGATGGGGGTTTGCAGCCCCAGCATTTT. Translated: CAWSDGGLQPQHF. The J gene is TRBJ1-5, the V gene TRBV30; the D gene is possibly TRBD1 (5 bases). Germline V lookup: CDR1 GTSNPN, CDR2 SVGIG (reference sequence). The CDR3 has 13 amino acids. Trimming pared 1 base from V and 7 bases from J, leaving 11 bases between.

The V call is TRBV12-3 or TRBV12-4, the J call TRBJ2-4; D not certain. This CDR3 has 13 residues. The V end was cut by 1 base, the J end by 8 bases, with 9 bases between. CDR3 coding DNA: TGTGCCAGCAGTTTAGGCGAAAAAGACATTCAGTACTTC. Translation: CASSLGEKDIQYF.

This clonotype was detected a few times. The J gene is TRBJ1-2, the V gene TRBV12-3 or TRBV12-4; D is unresolved. This CDR3 contains 12 residues. Between the trimmed V and J ends, which lost 5 bases and 2 bases, there was a span of 6 bases. The CDR3 region is CASSRGNYGYTF. As DNA, the CDR3 is TGTGCCAGCAGTCGAGGGAACTATGGCTACACCTTC.

The rearrangement joins TRBV18 to TRBJ2-3; D is unresolved. The V gene's germline CDR1 is KGHSH and CDR2 LQKENI. V lost 0 bases and J 2 bases, leaving 6 bases between the germline ends. The CDR3 has 14 amino acids. The CDR3 protein is CASSPPRPTDTQYF. The CDR3 DNA reads TGTGCCAGCTCACCACCCAGGCCCACAGATACGCAGTATTTT.

J is TRBJ2-7 and V is TRBV9, with 9 bases matching TRBD2. CDR1 is SGDLS, CDR2 YYNGEE, per germline. This CDR3 has 15 residues. V lost 0 bases to trimming and J lost 4 bases; unmatched junction nucleotides: 5. CDR3 coding DNA: TGTGCCAGCAGCGTAGCTGCGGGAGGGCAGTACGAGCAGTACTTC. This gives the protein CASSVAAGGQYEQYF.

The chain joins TRBV2 to TRBJ2-1; 14 bases are shared with TRBD2. Per the germline V gene, CDR1 is SNHLY and CDR2 is FYNNEI. CDR3 length: 21 residues. V dropped 2 bases and J dropped 1; count of bases not matched to a gene: 13. As DNA, the CDR3 is TGTGCCAGCAGTGAACCCCTGACTAGCGGGAGGGCCTTAGGGTCCTACAATGAGCAGTTCTTC. Protein sequence: CASSEPLTSGRALGSYNEQFF. Full variable domain (remainder filled in from reference TRBV2 and TRBJ2-1): EPEVTQTPSHQVTQMGQEVILRCVPISNHLYFYWYRQILGQKVEFLVSFYNNEISEKSEIFDDQFSVERPDGSNFTLKIRSTKLEDSAMYFCASSEPLTSGRALGSYNEQFFGPGTRLTVL.

The chain employs TRBV12-3 or TRBV12-4 and TRBJ1-1; D is perhaps TRBD1 (6 bases). V lost 6 bases to trimming and J lost 4 bases, with 15 bases between them. This CDR3 has 14 amino acids. The CDR3 protein is CASSFGGAATEAFF. CDR3 nucleotide sequence: TGTGCCAGCAGCTTTGGGGGGGCGGCCACTGAAGCTTTCTTT.

The chain is built from TRBV30 and TRBJ2-2; no definite D call. Deletions cut 2 bases from V and 2 bases from J, with 6 bases between. Germline loops: CDR1 GTSNPN, CDR2 SVGIG (reference sequence). The CDR3 has 13 residues. CDR3 DNA sequence: TGTGCCTGGAGTTCGGGTAACACCGGGGAGCTGTTTTTT. Encoded protein: CAWSSGNTGELFF.

V is TRBV29-1 and J is TRBJ1-1; 8 bases map to TRBD1. The CDR3 is 15 amino acids. The trim removed 5 bases at V and 0 bases at J, leaving 8 bases unmatched. Looked up from germline, CDR1 is SQVTM and CDR2 is ANQGSEA. The DNA for the CDR3 is TGCAGCGTTTCCCCACGACAGGGGATGAACACTGAAGCTTTCTTT. The encoded protein is CSVSPRQGMNTEAFF. Combining the CDR3 with reference TRBV29-1 and TRBJ1-1 gives the whole variable domain SAVISQKPSRDICQRGTSLTIQCQVDSQVTMMFWYRQQPGQSLTLIATANQGSEATYESGFVIDKFPISRPNLTFSTLTVSNMSPEDSSIYLCSVSPRQGMNTEAFFGQGTRLTVV.

On this clonotype itself: Here the CDR3 omits its conserved ending phenylalanine or tryptophan, so a read error is the likely source. No DNA is shown, since the ends of the CDR3 on it are uncertain; the CDR3 is the one TCRdb lists. This chain connects TRBV4-3 to TRBJ2-1; TRBD1, the D gene given by the table, was not confirmed from the DNA. The length of the CDR3 is 14 amino acids, counting both ends. Germline CDR1 and CDR2: LGHNA and YSLEER. CDR3 in amino acids: CASSQDTSGRGILL.

The rearrangement uses TRBV4-3 and TRBJ1-3; D unclear. CDR1 and CDR2 (germline): LGHNA, YSLEER. The CDR3 is 13 amino acids. Trimming stripped 1 base from V and 4 bases from J, with 5 bases between. CDR3 sequence reads: CASSQVFGNTIYF. The CDR3 coding sequence is TGCGCCAGCAGCCAAGTGTTCGGAAACACCATATATTTT.

J is TRBJ2-3 and V is TRBV12-3 or TRBV12-4; D may correspond to TRBD1 or TRBD2 (5 bases each). The CDR3 sequence is 15 residues long. Trimming took off 5 bases at V and 6 bases at J, with 18 bases between the two ends. Here the CDR3 DNA reads TGTGCCAGCAGTAACTCGCTAGGGGACCTGGATACGCAGTATTTT. Translating it yields CASSNSLGDLDTQYF.